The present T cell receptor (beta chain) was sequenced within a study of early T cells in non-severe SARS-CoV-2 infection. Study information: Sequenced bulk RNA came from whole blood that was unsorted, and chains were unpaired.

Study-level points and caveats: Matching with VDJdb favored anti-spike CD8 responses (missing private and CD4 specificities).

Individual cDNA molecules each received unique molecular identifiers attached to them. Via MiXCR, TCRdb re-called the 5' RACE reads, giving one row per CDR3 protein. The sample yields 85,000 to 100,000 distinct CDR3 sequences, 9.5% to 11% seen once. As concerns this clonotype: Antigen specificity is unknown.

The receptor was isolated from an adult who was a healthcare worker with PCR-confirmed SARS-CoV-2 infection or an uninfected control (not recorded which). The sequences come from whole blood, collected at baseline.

The CDR3 DNA reads TGTGCCAGTAGTCCATTTACGGGATTTGAGCAGTTCTTC. Protein: CASSPFTGFEQFF. The J gene is TRBJ2-1, the V gene TRBV19; TRBD2 is a possible D gene (5 bases). The CDR3 is made up of 13 amino acids. V gave up 5 bases and J gave up 9 bases, with 14 bases separating them. CDR1 and CDR2 from the germline V gene are LNHDA and SQIVND (reference sequence).